This T cell receptor beta chain was captured by sequencing in a study of cytotoxic CD8 clonotypes in ibrutinib-treated CLL. Study-level background: The patients comprised approximately eleven relapsed/refractory and approximately 16 treatment-naive cases, some 18 IGHV unmutated.

Libraries were prepared by immunoSEQ multiplex PCR; TCRdb keeps only in-frame clonotypes and omits some of them. The sample has just under 70,000 clones; about two thirds are singletons. The CDR3 sequence is 15 residues long. Germline V CDR1 and CDR2: SGHTA, FQGNSA. V was clipped by 2 bases and J by 5 bases, with 12 bases between them. The sequence was collected from a human donor with chronic lymphocytic leukemia. The sequenced sample was PBMCs, obtained after 12 months of ibrutinib treatment. The chain employs TRBV7-2 and TRBJ1-4; D possibly corresponds to TRBD1 (5 bases). The CDR3 region is CASSLSTGVNEKLFF. The CDR3, as DNA: TGTGCCAGCAGCTTATCTACAGGCGTAAATGAAAAACTGTTTTTT.